The rows below give T cell receptor beta chains drawn from one sample of a study of blood T cell repertoires in COVID-19. Profiling relied on immunoSEQ multiplex PCR, and the TCRdb table lists in-frame clones only, not all of them. The table lists under 70,000 clones, more than 75% of them singletons. Material for sequencing was PBMCs or T cells enriched from blood (not recorded which). All receptors come from a woman between 40 and 50 years old who had recovered from COVID-19. Each CDR3 is given with its conserved first and last residue. A D gene is named only where the DNA matches it firmly. Size values are once, few and many counts, or a class for expanded clones, and some rows have none.

cdr3_aa	cdr3_nt	d_call	v_call	j_call	clone_size
CASSSLASEQYF	TGTGCCAGCAGCTCCCTAGCGTCCGAGCAGTACTTC	-	TRBV6-2/TRBV6-3	TRBJ2-7	-
CASSSPRIRGTTTYNEQFF	TGTGCCAGCAGCTCACCTAGGATCAGGGGGACCACCACATACAATGAGCAGTTCTTC	TRBD1	TRBV7-9	TRBJ2-1	-
CASSFRRGAPTNEKLFF	TGTGCCAGTAGCTTCCGACGCGGGGCCCCAACTAATGAAAAACTGTTTTTT	-	TRBV19	TRBJ1-4	-
CASSLSWQGQYGYTF	TGTGCCAGCAGCTTAAGTTGGCAGGGGCAATATGGCTACACCTTC	-	TRBV7-9	TRBJ1-2	-
CASSPMGVINTEAFF	TGTGCCAGCTCACCAATGGGAGTGATAAACACTGAAGCTTTCTTT	-	TRBV18	TRBJ1-1	-
CASKSTGQETQYF	TGTGCCAGCAAAAGTACAGGGCAAGAGACCCAGTACTTC	-	TRBV6-5	TRBJ2-5	once
CASSYSGGSTDTQYF	TGTGCCAGCAGTTATTCTGGCGGAAGCACAGATACGCAGTATTTT	-	TRBV6-6	TRBJ2-3	-
CASSLFPSARNEQFF	TGTGCCAGCAGCTTATTTCCTAGCGCAAGGAATGAGCAGTTCTTC	-	TRBV11-3	TRBJ2-1	-
CAIMGGASNEQFF	TGTGCCATCATGGGGGGGGCTTCCAATGAGCAGTTCTTC	-	TRBV10-3	TRBJ2-1	once
CSVPQGNIQYF	TGCAGCGTTCCCCAGGGGAACATTCAGTACTTC	-	TRBV29-1	TRBJ2-4	-
CASSQRGPSGSTDTQYF	TGTGCCAGCAGCCAAAGGGGTCCTAGCGGTAGCACAGATACGCAGTATTTT	TRBD2	TRBV7-9	TRBJ2-3	-
CASTSRGGADTQYF	TGTGCCAGCACCAGTAGGGGGGGGGCAGATACGCAGTATTTT	-	TRBV6-5	TRBJ2-3	-
CASSPNPTGIRSQPQHF	TGCGCCAGCAGCCCTAACCCAACAGGGATTAGGAGTCAGCCCCAGCATTTT	-	TRBV5-1	TRBJ1-5	-
CASSPRTGQNSPLHF	TGTGCCAGCAGTCCTCGGACAGGGCAAAATTCACCCCTCCACTTT	TRBD1	TRBV5-4	TRBJ1-6	-
CASSLWSGQGAMDTQYF	TGCGCCAGCAGCTTGTGGTCCGGACAGGGGGCAATGGATACGCAGTATTTT	TRBD1	TRBV5-1	TRBJ2-3	-
CASSLRGKETDTQYF	TGCGCCAGCAGCTTGCGAGGGAAAGAAACAGATACGCAGTATTTT	-	TRBV5-1	TRBJ2-3	-
CASSLMQGYGYTF	TGTGCCAGCAGTTTAATGCAGGGGTATGGCTACACCTTC	-	TRBV12-3/TRBV12-4	TRBJ1-2	-
CASSQAREEAFF	TGTGCCAGTAGTCAGGCCAGGGAAGAAGCTTTCTTT	-	TRBV19	TRBJ1-1	-
CASSQEGNRETQYF	TGTGCCAGCAGCCAAGAGGGCAATAGGGAGACCCAGTACTTC	-	TRBV4-2	TRBJ2-5	-
CASSPTTTGELGNEQFF	TGTGCCAGCAGCCCAACAACTACAGGGGAATTGGGGAATGAGCAGTTCTTC	TRBD1	TRBV3-1/TRBV3-2	TRBJ2-1	-
CASSLGVLAGYSGANVLTF	TGTGCCAGCAGCTTGGGAGTACTAGCGGGCTACTCTGGGGCCAACGTCCTGACTTTC	TRBD2	TRBV5-8	TRBJ2-6	-
CASRPLTSGGASEQFF	TGTGCCAGCAGACCTCTTACTAGCGGGGGGGCAAGTGAGCAGTTCTTC	TRBD2	TRBV3-1/TRBV3-2	TRBJ2-1	-
CASSSISGSDTQYF	TGTGCCAGCAGCTCCATTAGCGGTTCAGATACGCAGTATTTT	-	TRBV11-3	TRBJ2-3	-
CASSQRGLAGENEQFF	TGTGCCAGCAGCCAACGAGGACTAGCGGGGGAGAATGAGCAGTTCTTC	TRBD2	TRBV4-2	TRBJ2-1	-
CATSDGPGQGRIEQFF	TGTGCCACCAGTGATGGCCCCGGACAGGGCCGGATTGAGCAGTTCTTC	TRBD1	TRBV24-1	TRBJ2-1	-
CASPSPTSGKETQYF	TGCGCCAGCCCTTCACCGACTAGCGGAAAAGAGACCCAGTACTTC	TRBD2	TRBV5-1	TRBJ2-5	-
CASSLGSVGLAGPALYNEQFF	TGCGCCAGCAGCTTGGGAAGCGTGGGACTAGCGGGTCCGGCTTTGTACAATGAGCAGTTCTTC	TRBD2	TRBV5-1	TRBJ2-1	-
CASSEGRGLGYTF	TGTGCCAGCAGTGAGGGCAGGGGATTAGGCTACACCTTC	-	TRBV6-1	TRBJ1-2	-
CASSLLQGGAEAFF	TGCGCCAGCAGCCTCCTTCAGGGAGGCGCTGAAGCTTTCTTT	-	TRBV5-1	TRBJ1-1	-